The 19 T cell receptor beta chains below were found in one sample sequenced in a study of post-analysis software for immune sequencing data (dated by TCRdb to about 2015). Paper-wide results and their limitations: Significantly higher frequencies in patients than in controls were found for five or six TRBV segments, including TRBV5-6, TRBV5-1 and TRBV20-1.

To prepare the library, PCR was applied. Sequencer: Illumina HiSeq 2500. To reduce PCR and sequencing biases, unique molecular identifiers were built into the TCR beta cDNA libraries. Using fastp trimming at Q25 and MiXCR clonotype assembly, TCRdb reanalyzed the public sequencing data and kept in-frame beta chains. Merged by CDR3 protein, the rows form single entries marked with the most common genes and DNA. The sample contains 350,000 to 500,000 distinct CDR3 sequences, approximately 42% of them found a single time. The ten largest clones add up to 7.6% of the sample. No antigens are known for them. Sequenced: blood. Every receptor here comes from a girl aged 2 to 9 with multiple sclerosis.

The V call is TRBV28, the J call TRBJ1-1; TRBD1 agrees at 7 bases. The length of the CDR3 is 13 residues. V lost 7 bases, J lost 4 bases, and 6 bases stayed unmatched. CDR1 and CDR2 (germline): MDHEN, SYDVKM. This CDR3 is CASIVQGSTEAFF. The CDR3 region has the DNA TGTGCCAGCATAGTACAGGGGAGCACTGAAGCTTTCTTT. Full variable domain (missing parts from reference TRBV28 and TRBJ1-1): DVKVTQSSRYLVKRTGEKVFLECVQDMDHENMFWYRQDPGLGLRLIYFSYDVKMKEKGDIPEGYSVSREKKERFSLILESASTNQTSMYLCASIVQGSTEAFFGQGTRLTVV.

The rearrangement uses TRBV20-1 and TRBJ1-5, with 8 bases fitting TRBD1. Germline V CDR1 and CDR2: DFQATT, SNEGSKA (reference sequence). V shed 6 bases and J 9 bases; nucleotides not matched to a gene: 13. The CDR3 is 14 amino acids. The CDR3 nucleotides read TGCAGTGCGGGGGACAGGACCTCCTTCAGGCCCCAGCATTTT. Translated: CSAGDRTSFRPQHF.

The rearrangement links TRBV5-1 to TRBJ1-6; TRBD1 matches at 7 bases. Germline loops: CDR1 SGHRS, CDR2 YFSETQ. V lost 4 bases to trimming and J lost 18 bases; unmatched junction nucleotides: 22. The CDR3 is made up of 16 amino acids. CDR3 coding DNA: TGCGCCAGCAGCCTGGACGCCAGAGCCGACAGGGAAATTCGCCACTTT. Translated: CASSLDARADREIRHF.

A word on this clonotype: Germline and junction disagree at one end, which may indicate a read error. The chain has TRBV20-1 and TRBJ2-3, with 8 nucleotides matching TRBD1. TRBJ1-5 explains the end of the DNA better; the J call may be wrong. This CDR3 is 15 amino acids long. Per the germline V gene, CDR1 is DFQATT and CDR2 is SNEGSKA (reference sequence). The CDR3 here is CSASTSGGGNPPQHF. The CDR3 region has the DNA TGCAGTGCTAGTACCTCAGGGGGCGGAAATCCGCCCCAGCATTTT.

The CDR3 sequence: CSARTEGQGDTEAFF. CDR3 coding DNA: TGCAGTGCTAGAACGGAGGGACAGGGGGACACTGAAGCTTTCTTT. The chain employs TRBV20-1 and TRBJ1-1; 11 bases match TRBD1. The CDR3 has 15 residues. With 2 bases clipped from V and 3 bases from J, the junction kept 5 bases outside the gene matches. Germline V gene data show CDR1 as DFQATT and CDR2 as SNEGSKA (reference sequence).

The chain has TRBV20-1 and TRBJ1-5, with TRBD1 matching 9 bases. CDR3 length: 14 residues. Germline V gene lookup returns CDR1 DFQATT and CDR2 SNEGSKA (reference sequence). The V and J ends lost 4 bases and 6 bases, in that order; junction bases with no gene match: 7. Here the CDR3 DNA reads TGCAGTGCTAAGGGGACAGGGTCGGGTCAGCCCCAGCATTTT. This sequence encodes CSAKGTGSGQPQHF.

This clonotype was observed a handful of times. The J gene is TRBJ1-4, the V gene TRBV2, with TRBD1 as a possible D gene (5 bases). V was cut by 1 base and J by 5 bases, with 8 bases left in between. The CDR3 loop spans 14 amino acids. Germline CDR1 SNHLY, CDR2 FYNNEI. The CDR3 loop is CASSEETENEKLFF. CDR3 DNA: TGTGCCAGCAGTGAAGAGACAGAAAATGAAAAACTGTTTTTT.

CDR3: CASSVRGVRGLDNEQFF. The CDR3 DNA reads as TGTGCCAGCAGCGTTAGAGGCGTCAGGGGCCTCGACAATGAGCAGTTCTTC. The chain couples TRBV7-9 to TRBJ2-1; weak D call: TRBD1 (6 bases). V was trimmed by 5 bases and J by 5 bases, leaving 22 bases between them. This CDR3 comprises 17 residues. In germline, CDR1 is SEHNR, CDR2 FQNEAQ (reference sequence).

The chain combines TRBV7-9 with TRBJ1-2; TRBD1 is a possible D gene (6 bases). Trimming left V 1 base short and J 4 bases short, with 13 bases between. Germline V gene data show CDR1 as SEHNR and CDR2 as FQNEAQ (reference sequence). This CDR3 spans 15 amino acids. The CDR3 DNA reads as TGTGCCAGCAGCTTAGACGAAGGGGGAGGCTATGGCTACACCTTC. Residues: CASSLDEGGGYGYTF.

The chain uses TRBV12-3 or TRBV12-4 and TRBJ1-2, with D possibly matching TRBD1 (6 bases). The CDR3 sequence is 15 residues long. The V and J ends lost 5 bases and 4 bases respectively, with 17 bases between them. The CDR3 sequence: CASSAKRQATYGYTF. The CDR3 nucleotides are TGTGCCAGCAGTGCCAAACGACAGGCGACCTATGGCTACACCTTC.

The CDR3, as DNA: TGTGCTAGTGGACCCGACGGGCTGCTCTATGGCTACACCTTC. This translates into CASGPDGLLYGYTF. The genes are TRBV12-5 and TRBJ1-2; D call uncertain. V shed 6 bases and J shed 4 bases, with 15 bases lying between them. The germline V gene has CDR1 LGHNT and CDR2 FRNRAP. The CDR3 extends over 14 amino acids.

The chain uses TRBV4-3 and TRBJ2-5; D is perhaps TRBD1 or TRBD2 (5 bases each). Germline-derived CDR1 and CDR2 are LGHNA and YSLEER. The CDR3 runs to 15 residues. Between the trimmed V and J ends, which lost 3 bases and 2 bases, there was a span of 13 bases. The CDR3, as DNA: TGCGCCAGCAGCCAGACTGGGACGCCGCAAGAGACCCAGTACTTC. It codes for CASSQTGTPQETQYF.

V usage is TRBV12-3 or TRBV12-4 and J usage is TRBJ1-6; 9 bases fit TRBD1. This CDR3 contains 14 residues. V trimming: 6 bases; J trimming: 9 bases; junction bases outside the gene matches: 6. In DNA, the CDR3 is TGTGCCAGCAGCCCCCGGGACAGGGCTTCACCCCTCCACTTT. It specifies CASSPRDRASPLHF.

This clonotype was observed a few times. DNA for the CDR3: TGTGCCAGCAGTGGACCAGGATCTGCCTCCTACGAGCAGTACTTC. Protein: CASSGPGSASYEQYF. This chain links TRBV6-1 with TRBJ2-7; no definite D call. Germline CDR1 MNHNS, CDR2 SASEGT. Trimming left V 4 bases short and J 0 bases short, with 13 bases between. The length of the CDR3 is 15 residues.

CDR3 protein: CASSWGPGPTYEQYF. The CDR3 bases are TGTGCCAGCAGTTGGGGACCGGGACCAACCTACGAGCAGTACTTC. The genes are TRBV27 and TRBJ2-7; possibly TRBD1 or TRBD2 for D (5 bases each). The CDR3 contains 15 residues. Trimming pared 4 bases from V and 2 bases from J, leaving 15 bases between. Looked up from germline, CDR1 is MNHEY and CDR2 is SMNVEV (reference sequence).

This clonotype was detected a few times. V gene TRBV7-3 combines with J gene TRBJ2-6, with D perhaps matching TRBD1 (6 bases). Per the germline V gene, CDR1 is SGHTA and CDR2 is FQGTGA. The CDR3 is 17 amino acids. Trimming cost V 5 bases and J 0 bases, with 14 bases left between them. CDR3 region: CASSAQGWFSGANVLTF. Written as DNA, the CDR3 is TGTGCCAGCAGCGCACAGGGTTGGTTCTCTGGGGCCAACGTCCTGACTTTC.

Note on this clonotype: Mismatch with germline at one junction end may stem from a read error. The V call is TRBV7-2, the J call TRBJ2-6, with D unresolved. Germline V lookup: CDR1 SGHTA, CDR2 FQGNSA. The CDR3 extends over 12 amino acids. CDR3 sequence reads: CASRLGANVLTF. The CDR3 DNA follows: TGTGCCAGCAGGTTAGGGGCCAACGTCCTGACTTTC.

The chain employs TRBV20-1 and TRBJ2-1; D is unresolved. V was trimmed by 1 base and J by 0 bases, leaving 7 bases between them. The germline gives CDR1 DFQATT, CDR2 SNEGSKA (reference sequence). The CDR3 is 14 amino acids. The CDR3 DNA reads TGCAGTGCTAGAGGAGAGAGCTCCTACAATGAGCAGTTCTTC. Its protein product is CSARGESSYNEQFF.

A few counts support this clonotype. In DNA, the CDR3 is TGCAGTGCTCCTTCGGGACGGGGTTACGAGCAGTACTTC. Translated, it gives CSAPSGRGYEQYF. The chain is built from TRBV20-1 and TRBJ2-5; the D call may be TRBD1 or TRBD2 (5 bases each). The DNA end is a closer match to TRBJ2-7, so the J assignment may be wrong. From germline, CDR1 is DFQATT and CDR2 SNEGSKA (reference sequence). The CDR3 sequence is 13 residues long.